The 20 T cell receptor beta chains below all came from one sample that was sequenced in a study of a mutant IDH1 vaccine in newly diagnosed glioma. The protocol was immunoSEQ multiplex PCR, while the TCRdb copy is restricted to in-frame clones and leaves out a portion. Here the sample spans fewer than 85,000 clones, roughly 85% being singletons. Time point here: baseline, week 1 (first vaccination visit). Treatment noted: pre-vaccination baseline after standard-of-care therapy. This material consisted of PBMCs, taken from a glioma patient treated with radiotherapy, temozolomide or both. All receptors come from a man aged 25-40 years with glioma.

This rearrangement joins TRBV2 to TRBJ2-5; no reliable D call. The V gene's germline CDR1 is SNHLY and CDR2 FYNNEI. Trimming removed 4 bases at V and 4 bases at J, with 10 bases between. The CDR3 sequence is 13 residues long. CDR3 sequence: CASSGGVGETQYF. CDR3 bases: TGTGCCAGCAGTGGGGGTGTTGGAGAGACCCAGTACTTC.

CDR3 nucleotides: TGTGCCAGCTCACCGGGAACCGGGGAGTTTAATTCACCCCTCCACTTT. It yields the protein CASSPGTGEFNSPLHF. The chain carries TRBV18 and TRBJ1-6; no definite D call. V lost 3 bases and J 6 bases, leaving 15 bases between the germline ends. This CDR3 is 16 amino acids long. Per the germline V gene, CDR1 is KGHSH and CDR2 is LQKENI.

The CDR3 bases are TGCAGCGTTGAACAAACCCACAGGGGAAGCAATCAGCCCCAGCATTTT. Amino acids: CSVEQTHRGSNQPQHF. This rearrangement joins TRBV29-1 to TRBJ1-5, with 7 bases lining up with TRBD1. J gave up 1 base and V 2 bases, and 8 bases lay outside the gene matches. This CDR3 is built from 16 residues. Germline values: CDR1 SQVTM, CDR2 ANQGSEA. The whole variable domain, remainder taken from reference TRBV29-1 and TRBJ1-5, is SAVISQKPSRDICQRGTSLTIQCQVDSQVTMMFWYRQQPGQSLTLIATANQGSEATYESGFVIDKFPISRPNLTFSTLTVSNMSPEDSSIYLCSVEQTHRGSNQPQHFGDGTRLSIL.

This sequence joins TRBV18 and TRBJ2-1; 7 bases map to TRBD2. V gave up 6 bases and J gave up 12 bases; unmatched junction bases: 8. CDR1 and CDR2 (germline): KGHSH, LQKENI. This CDR3 is built from 12 residues. CDR3 DNA: TGTGCCAGCTCCCCTCCTGGGGGGGGGCAGTTCTTC. Translated: CASSPPGGGQFF.

The chain links TRBV10-1 to TRBJ1-6, with TRBD1 identical over 10 bases. J lost 7 bases, V lost 8 bases, and 5 bases had no gene match. CDR3 length: 14 residues. Germline V CDR1 and CDR2: WNHNN, SYGVQD (reference sequence). This CDR3 is CASGMGQGNSPLHF. As DNA, the CDR3 is TGCGCCAGCGGTATGGGACAGGGGAATTCACCCCTCCACTTT.

The V and J genes are TRBV19 and TRBJ2-3; maybe TRBD2 (6 bases). V lost 3 bases and J lost 12, with 19 bases in between. CDR3 length: 14 residues. Germline loops: CDR1 LNHDA, CDR2 SQIVND (reference sequence). CDR3 loop: CASSMGLSEGRQYF. CDR3 nucleotide sequence: TGTGCCAGTAGTATGGGGCTCTCGGAGGGAAGACAGTATTTT.

This chain links TRBV5-1 with TRBJ1-2, with TRBD1 as a possible D gene (6 bases). V shed 4 bases and J shed 5 bases, with 18 bases lying between them. The germline gives CDR1 SGHRS, CDR2 YFSETQ. This CDR3 spans 15 amino acids. Here the CDR3 reads CASSPRTDSYYGYTF. The DNA of the CDR3 is TGCGCCAGCAGCCCACGGACAGATTCCTATTATGGCTACACCTTC.

This chain uses TRBV5-4 with TRBJ2-1, with D possibly being TRBD2 (5 bases). The germline CDR1 and CDR2 sequences are SGHNT and YYREEE (reference sequence). Trimming pared 0 bases from V and 10 bases from J, leaving 20 bases between. The CDR3 consists of 16 residues. CDR3 region: CASSLGGFRGGGEQFF. The CDR3 coding sequence is TGTGCCAGCAGCTTGGGCGGGTTCCGAGGAGGAGGCGAGCAGTTCTTC.

This chain joins TRBV19 and TRBJ2-7, with TRBD2 identical over 7 bases. V gave up 3 bases and J gave up 3 bases; unmatched junction bases: 8. From germline, CDR1 is LNHDA and CDR2 SQIVND (reference sequence). The CDR3 is 15 residues long. The CDR3 nucleotides are TGTGCCAGTAGTATGAATAACCCGGGGGGCTACGAGCAGTACTTC. It specifies CASSMNNPGGYEQYF. Supplemented by reference TRBV19 and TRBJ2-7, the full variable domain reads DGGITQSPKYLFRKEGQNVTLSCEQNLNHDAMYWYRQDPGQGLRLIYYSQIVNDFQKGDIAEGYSVSREKKESFPLTVTSAQKNPTAFYLCASSMNNPGGYEQYFGPGTRLTVT.

CDR3 in DNA: TGTGCCAGTAGTATAGTATTGGGACAACTAGATACGCAGTATTTT. It specifies CASSIVLGQLDTQYF. V is TRBV19 and J is TRBJ2-3, with D possibly TRBD1 on 6 matching bases. Germline V CDR1 and CDR2: LNHDA, SQIVND (reference sequence). Deletions cut 1 base from V and 5 bases from J, with 13 bases between. CDR3 length: 15 amino acids.

The gene calls are TRBV28 and TRBJ1-1, with a tentative D call TRBD1 (5 bases). The V gene's germline CDR1 is MDHEN and CDR2 SYDVKM. This CDR3 spans 13 amino acids. The V gene lost 3 bases and the J gene lost 5 bases, with 10 bases spanning the gap. The CDR3 sequence: CASSFSQGTEAFF. CDR3 DNA sequence: TGTGCCAGCAGTTTTTCTCAGGGAACTGAAGCTTTCTTT.

This clone was seen only a few times. The chain uses TRBV2 and TRBJ1-1; no clear D gene. Germline CDR1 reads SNHLY; CDR2 reads FYNNEI. This CDR3 is 11 amino acids long. Trimming cost V 6 bases and J 1 base, with 3 bases left between them. CDR3 in DNA: TGTGCCAGCAGGAGGAACACTGAAGCTTTCTTT. This encodes CASRRNTEAFF.

This sequence joins TRBV10-1 and TRBJ1-1; 9 bases line up with TRBD1. This CDR3 contains 15 residues. The germline gives CDR1 WNHNN, CDR2 SYGVQD (reference sequence). The V gene end was trimmed by 2 bases and the J gene end by 5 bases; junction bases not matched to a gene: 6. Here the CDR3 DNA reads TGCGCCAGCAGTGAGCGAACAGGGGGCAGGACTGAAGCTTTCTTT. It specifies CASSERTGGRTEAFF.

This clone has more than one count but fewer than ten. The rearrangement links TRBV28 to TRBJ1-5, with TRBD1 identical over 8 bases. J lost 6 bases, V lost 6 bases, and 10 bases had no gene match. The CDR3 covers 15 residues. The V gene's germline CDR1 is MDHEN and CDR2 SYDVKM. CDR3 sequence: CASSRDRGIRQPQHF. The DNA for the CDR3 is TGTGCCAGCAGCCGTGACAGGGGTATTCGTCAGCCCCAGCATTTT.

The chain uses TRBV2 and TRBJ2-1, with TRBD1 identical over 7 bases. With V trimmed by 4 bases and J by 1 base, 4 bases remained unmatched. The CDR3 is 15 amino acids. Looked up from germline, CDR1 is SNHLY and CDR2 is FYNNEI. DNA for the CDR3: TGTGCCAGCAGTGTGACAGGGCTTTCCTACAATGAGCAGTTCTTC. This gives the protein CASSVTGLSYNEQFF. Looking up the rest from reference TRBV2 and TRBJ2-1 gives the full variable domain: EPEVTQTPSHQVTQMGQEVILRCVPISNHLYFYWYRQILGQKVEFLVSFYNNEISEKSEIFDDQFSVERPDGSNFTLKIRSTKLEDSAMYFCASSVTGLSYNEQFFGPGTRLTVL.

Judged by abundance, this clone is medium-sized (0.01 to 0.1%). The chain employs TRBV6-1 and TRBJ1-2; 10 bases are a match to TRBD1. Per the germline V gene, CDR1 is MNHNS and CDR2 is SASEGT. Trimming cost V 0 bases and J 4 bases; bases outside gene matches: 5. The CDR3 runs 16 residues. For the CDR3, the DNA is TGTGCCAGCAGTGAAGCCGTCGGACAGGGGGGCTATGGCTACACCTTC. Residues: CASSEAVGQGGYGYTF.

This chain joins TRBV28 and TRBJ1-1; D may be TRBD1 (5 bases). Per germline, CDR1 MDHEN and CDR2 SYDVKM. V lost 5 bases and J lost 2, with 12 bases in between. This CDR3 has 14 residues. CDR3: CASSRAGLNTEAFF. CDR3 DNA sequence: TGTGCCAGCAGTCGTGCAGGGCTTAACACTGAAGCTTTCTTT.

The V call is TRBV12-5, the J call TRBJ1-5; D call uncertain. This CDR3 region has 11 residues. Germline loops: CDR1 LGHNT, CDR2 FRNRAP. The V and J ends lost 6 bases and 7 bases respectively, with 7 bases between them. The CDR3 sequence: CASGQVQPQHF. CDR3 DNA sequence: TGTGCTAGTGGCCAGGTCCAGCCCCAGCATTTT.

This clone was counted a single time. The rearrangement joins TRBV4-1 to TRBJ2-5; 9 bases map to TRBD1. The CDR3 has 14 residues. Germline V gene data show CDR1 as MGHRA and CDR2 as YSYEKL. Trimming cost V 4 bases and J 6 bases; bases outside gene matches: 6. This chain's CDR3 is CASSPRDREKTQYF. As DNA, the CDR3 is TGCGCCAGCAGCCCCCGGGACAGGGAAAAGACCCAGTACTTC.

This clone came up a few times. The genes are TRBV18 and TRBJ2-3, with D tentatively TRBD2 (5 bases). CDR1 and CDR2 from the germline V gene are KGHSH and LQKENI. The CDR3 runs to 17 residues. Between the trimmed V and J ends, which lost 3 bases and 1 base, there was a span of 17 bases. The CDR3, as DNA: TGTGCCAGCTCACCGGTCGGACTGACTAAAGGCACAGATACGCAGTATTTT. Its protein product is CASSPVGLTKGTDTQYF.